This TCR beta chain was profiled in a study of OX40 agonist ivuxolimab in advanced cancers. Study as a whole: Participants, 82.7% male, averaged around 64 years of age, ranging from about 20 to 80. Study conclusions and caveats: Fewer expanded clones were found on average in CD4+ than in CD8+ T cells.

Looked up from germline, CDR1 is SGHRS and CDR2 is YFSETQ. The CDR3 sequence is 16 residues long. The J segment lost 2 bases and the V segment lost 2 bases, leaving 7 bases of the junction unmatched. Profiled with immunoSEQ multiplex PCR; TCRdb holds only in-frame clones, not every one. The table shows 90,000 to 95,000 clones, with approximately 87% occurring only once. Regarding this clone: What it binds is not known.

The rearrangement links TRBV5-1 to TRBJ1-2, with TRBD1 matching 9 bases. The sequencing here drew on CD4+ or CD8+ T cells sorted from blood, taken in a trial of the OX40 agonist ivuxolimab. This TCR was recovered from an adult with an advanced solid tumor such as melanoma, head and neck, liver or kidney cancer. This CDR3 reads CASSLGLGQGNYGYTF. DNA for the CDR3: TGCGCCAGCAGCTTAGGATTGGGACAGGGCAACTATGGCTACACCTTC.